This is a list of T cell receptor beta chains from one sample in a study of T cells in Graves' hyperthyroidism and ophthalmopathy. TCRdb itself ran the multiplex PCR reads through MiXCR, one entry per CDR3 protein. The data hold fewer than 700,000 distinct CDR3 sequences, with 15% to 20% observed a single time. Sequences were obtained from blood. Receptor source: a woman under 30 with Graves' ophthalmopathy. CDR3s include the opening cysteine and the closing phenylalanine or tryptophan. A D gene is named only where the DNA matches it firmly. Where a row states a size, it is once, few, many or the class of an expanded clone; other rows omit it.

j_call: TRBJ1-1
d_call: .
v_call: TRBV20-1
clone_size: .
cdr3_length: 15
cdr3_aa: CSARDLGRGGTEAFF
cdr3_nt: TGCAGTGCTAGAGATCTCGGCAGGGGAGGGACTGAAGCTTTCTTT

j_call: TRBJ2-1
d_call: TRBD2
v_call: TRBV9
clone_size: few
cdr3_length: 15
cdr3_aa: CASSQGVSGVDEQFF
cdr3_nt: TGTGCCAGCAGCCAAGGAGTGAGCGGGGTGGATGAGCAGTTCTTC

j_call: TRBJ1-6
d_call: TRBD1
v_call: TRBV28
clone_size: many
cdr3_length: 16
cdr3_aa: CASSSAVGQGGSPLHF
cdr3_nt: TGTGCCAGCAGTTCCGCCGTGGGACAGGGAGGGTCACCCCTCCACTTT

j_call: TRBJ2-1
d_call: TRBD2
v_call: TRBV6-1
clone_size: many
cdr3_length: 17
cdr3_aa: CASSIYLAGGRYNEQFF
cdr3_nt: TGTGCCAGCAGTATATATCTAGCGGGGGGGAGGTACAATGAGCAGTTCTTC

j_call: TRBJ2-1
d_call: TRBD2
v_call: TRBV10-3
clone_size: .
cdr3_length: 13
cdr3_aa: CAIKPGLAGEGFF
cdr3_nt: TGTGCCATCAAGCCGGGACTAGCGGGAGAAGGGTTCTTC

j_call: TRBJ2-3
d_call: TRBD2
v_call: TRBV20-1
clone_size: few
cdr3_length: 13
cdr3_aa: CSAIAGGADTQYF
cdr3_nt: TGCAGTGCGATAGCGGGAGGGGCAGATACGCAGTATTTT

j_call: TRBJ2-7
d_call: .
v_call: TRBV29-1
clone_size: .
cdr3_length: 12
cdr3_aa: CSVALANYEQYF
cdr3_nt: TGCAGCGTTGCCCTAGCCAACTACGAGCAGTACTTC

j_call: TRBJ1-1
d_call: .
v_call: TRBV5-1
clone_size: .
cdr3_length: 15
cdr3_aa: CASSLDRQISTEAFF
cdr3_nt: TGCGCCAGCAGCTTGGACAGGCAGATATCCACTGAAGCTTTCTTT

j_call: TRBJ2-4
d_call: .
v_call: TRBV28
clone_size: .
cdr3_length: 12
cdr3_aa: CASSPPSENQYF
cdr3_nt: TGTGCCAGCAGTCCCCCCTCGGAGAATCAGTACTTC

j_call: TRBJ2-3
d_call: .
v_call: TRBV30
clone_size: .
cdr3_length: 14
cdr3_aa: CAWTLQTSTDTQYF
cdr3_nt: TGTGCCTGGACTTTACAAACTAGCACAGATACGCAGTATTTT

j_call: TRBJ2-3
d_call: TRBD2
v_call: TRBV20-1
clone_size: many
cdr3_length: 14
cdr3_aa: CSASQREGTDTQYF
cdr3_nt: TGCAGTGCTTCTCAGCGGGAGGGAACAGATACGCAGTATTTT

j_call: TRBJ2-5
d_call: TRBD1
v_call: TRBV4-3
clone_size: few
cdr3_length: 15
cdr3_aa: CASSRGTGSGETQYF
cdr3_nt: TGCGCCAGCAGCCGAGGGACAGGGAGTGGGGAGACCCAGTACTTC

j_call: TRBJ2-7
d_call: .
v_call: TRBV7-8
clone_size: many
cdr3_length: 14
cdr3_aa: CASSLAVVRSEQYF
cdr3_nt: TGTGCCAGCAGCTTAGCTGTCGTCCGGTCCGAGCAGTACTTC

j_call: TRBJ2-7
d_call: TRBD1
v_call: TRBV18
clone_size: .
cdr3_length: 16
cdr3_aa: CASSPPAGTGRYEQYF
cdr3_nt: TGTGCCAGCTCACCACCAGCTGGGACAGGGCGCTACGAGCAGTACTTC

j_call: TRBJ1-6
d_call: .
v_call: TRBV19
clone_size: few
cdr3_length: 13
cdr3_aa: CASNAGENSPLHF
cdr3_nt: TGTGCCAGTAACGCAGGGGAAAATTCACCCCTCCACTTT

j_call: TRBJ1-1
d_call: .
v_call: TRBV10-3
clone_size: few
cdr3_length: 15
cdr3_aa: CAISGKGAMNTEAFF
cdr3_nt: TGTGCCATCAGTGGTAAAGGGGCAATGAACACTGAAGCTTTCTTT

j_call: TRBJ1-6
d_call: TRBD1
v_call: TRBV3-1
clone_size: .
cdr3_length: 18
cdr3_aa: CASSQLQGGVAAGSSLHF
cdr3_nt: TGTGCCAGCAGCCAATTACAGGGGGGGGTTGCTGCCGGGAGTTCCCTCCACTTT

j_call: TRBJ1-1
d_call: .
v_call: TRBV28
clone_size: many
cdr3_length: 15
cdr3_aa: CASSIVGAADTEAFF
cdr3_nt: TGTGCCAGCAGTATCGTTGGGGCCGCGGACACTGAAGCTTTCTTT

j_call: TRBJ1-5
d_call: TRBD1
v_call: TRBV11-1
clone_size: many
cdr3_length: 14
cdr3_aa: CASSGQGETQPQHF
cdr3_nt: TGTGCCAGCAGCGGACAGGGGGAGACTCAGCCCCAGCATTTT

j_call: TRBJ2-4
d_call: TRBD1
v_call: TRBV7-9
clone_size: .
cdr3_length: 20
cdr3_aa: CASSTDRSVSKTLAKNIQYF
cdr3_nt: TGTGCCAGCAGCACGGACAGGAGTGTTTCCAAAACCTTAGCCAAAAACATTCAGTACTTC

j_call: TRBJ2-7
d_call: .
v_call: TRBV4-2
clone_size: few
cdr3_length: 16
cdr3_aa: CASSQVGRGASYEQYF
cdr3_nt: TGTGCCAGCAGCCAAGTGGGTAGAGGGGCGTCCTACGAGCAGTACTTC

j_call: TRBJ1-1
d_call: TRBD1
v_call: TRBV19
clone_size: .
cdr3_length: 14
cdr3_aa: CASSNQGGNTEAFF
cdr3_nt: TGTGCCAGTAGTAATCAGGGGGGAAACACTGAAGCTTTCTTT

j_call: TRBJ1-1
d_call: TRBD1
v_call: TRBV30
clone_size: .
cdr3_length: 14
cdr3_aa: CAWSWTGPSTEAFF
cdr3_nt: TGTGCCTGGAGTTGGACAGGGCCGAGCACTGAAGCTTTCTTT

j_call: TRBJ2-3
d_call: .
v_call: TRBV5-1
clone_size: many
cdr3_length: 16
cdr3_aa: CASSLQGGPSTDTQYF
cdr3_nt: TGCGCCAGCAGCTTGCAGGGGGGTCCTAGCACAGATACGCAGTATTTT

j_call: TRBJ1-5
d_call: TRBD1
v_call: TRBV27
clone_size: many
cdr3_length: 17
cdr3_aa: CASSPTSTGVSNQPQHF
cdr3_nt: TGTGCCAGCAGTCCCACATCAACAGGGGTTAGCAATCAGCCCCAGCATTTT

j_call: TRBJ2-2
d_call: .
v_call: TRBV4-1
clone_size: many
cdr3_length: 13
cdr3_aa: CASSQVSTGELFF
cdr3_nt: TGCGCCAGCAGCCAAGTATCGACCGGGGAGCTGTTTTTT

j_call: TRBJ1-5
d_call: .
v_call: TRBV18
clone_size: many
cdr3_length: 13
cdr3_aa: CASSPGAGQPQHF
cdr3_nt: TGTGCCAGCTCACCGGGGGCAGGGCAGCCCCAGCATTTT

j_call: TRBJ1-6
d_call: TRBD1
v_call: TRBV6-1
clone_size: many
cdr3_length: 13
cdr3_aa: CASSSRGHSPLHF
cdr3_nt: TGTGCCAGCAGTTCTAGGGGGCATTCACCCCTCCACTTT

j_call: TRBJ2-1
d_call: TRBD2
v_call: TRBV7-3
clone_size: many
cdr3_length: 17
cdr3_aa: CASSLSAGGPTYNEQFF
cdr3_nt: TGTGCCAGCAGCTTAAGTGCGGGAGGGCCAACCTACAATGAGCAGTTCTTC

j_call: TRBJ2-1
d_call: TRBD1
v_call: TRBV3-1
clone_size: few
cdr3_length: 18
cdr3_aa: CASSQDLVQGSSYNEQFF
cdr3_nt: TGTGCCAGCAGCCAGGACCTGGTACAGGGGAGCTCCTACAATGAGCAGTTCTTC

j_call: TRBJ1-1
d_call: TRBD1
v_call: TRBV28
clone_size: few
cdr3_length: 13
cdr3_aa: CASWDRVNTEAFF
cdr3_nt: TGTGCCAGCTGGGACAGGGTGAACACTGAAGCTTTCTTT

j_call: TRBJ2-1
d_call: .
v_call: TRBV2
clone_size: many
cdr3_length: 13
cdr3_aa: CASRAGTRNEQFF
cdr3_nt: TGTGCCAGCAGGGCAGGGACGAGGAATGAGCAGTTCTTC

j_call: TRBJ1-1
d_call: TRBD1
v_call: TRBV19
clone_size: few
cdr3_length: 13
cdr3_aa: CASSIGTAFEAFF
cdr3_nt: TGTGCCAGTAGTATCGGGACAGCCTTTGAAGCTTTCTTT

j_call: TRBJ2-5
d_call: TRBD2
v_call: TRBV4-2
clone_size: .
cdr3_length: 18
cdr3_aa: CASSQGRGGGRALETQYF
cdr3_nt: TGTGCCAGCAGCCAAGGACGGGGAGGCGGGAGGGCCTTAGAGACCCAGTACTTC

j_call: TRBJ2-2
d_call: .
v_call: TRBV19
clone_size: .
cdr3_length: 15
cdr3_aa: CASTTVGGNTGELFF
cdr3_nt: TGTGCCAGTACTACGGTTGGGGGTAACACCGGGGAGCTGTTTTTT